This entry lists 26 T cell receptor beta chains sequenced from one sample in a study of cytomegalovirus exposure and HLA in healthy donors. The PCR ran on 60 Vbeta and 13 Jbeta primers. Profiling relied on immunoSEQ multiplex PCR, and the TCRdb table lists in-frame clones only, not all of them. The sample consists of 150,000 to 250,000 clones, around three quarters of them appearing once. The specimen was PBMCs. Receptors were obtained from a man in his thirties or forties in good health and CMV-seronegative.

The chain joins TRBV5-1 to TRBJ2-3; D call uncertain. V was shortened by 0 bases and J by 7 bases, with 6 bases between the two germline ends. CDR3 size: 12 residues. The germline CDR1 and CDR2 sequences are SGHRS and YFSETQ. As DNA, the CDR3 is TGCGCCAGCAGCTTGGGCGCTTATACGCAGTATTTT. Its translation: CASSLGAYTQYF.

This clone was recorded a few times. The CDR3 DNA reads TGTGCCAGTAGTATAGGCGCGGGACAGGGCTACGAGCAGTACTTC. This codes for CASSIGAGQGYEQYF. V and J are TRBV19 and TRBJ2-7; the match to TRBD1 covers 9 bases. After removal of 1 base from V and 3 bases from J, the junction contained 4 bases not matched to a gene. CDR3 length: 15 amino acids. Per the germline V gene, CDR1 is LNHDA and CDR2 is SQIVND (reference sequence). The full variable domain, completed using reference TRBV19 and TRBJ2-7, is DGGITQSPKYLFRKEGQNVTLSCEQNLNHDAMYWYRQDPGQGLRLIYYSQIVNDFQKGDIAEGYSVSREKKESFPLTVTSAQKNPTAFYLCASSIGAGQGYEQYFGPGTRLTVT.

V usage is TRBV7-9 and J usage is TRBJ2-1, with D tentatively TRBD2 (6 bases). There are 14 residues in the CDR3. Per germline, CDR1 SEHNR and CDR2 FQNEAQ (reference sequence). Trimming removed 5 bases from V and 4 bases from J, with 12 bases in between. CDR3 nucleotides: TGTGCCAGCAGCCCATTAGCGGCATACAATGAGCAGTTCTTC. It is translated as CASSPLAAYNEQFF. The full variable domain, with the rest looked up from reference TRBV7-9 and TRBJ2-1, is DTGVSQNPRHKITKRGQNVTFRCDPISEHNRLYWYRQTLGQGPEFLTYFQNEAQLEKSRLLSDRFSAERPKGSFSTLEIQRTEQGDSAMYLCASSPLAAYNEQFFGPGTRLTVL.

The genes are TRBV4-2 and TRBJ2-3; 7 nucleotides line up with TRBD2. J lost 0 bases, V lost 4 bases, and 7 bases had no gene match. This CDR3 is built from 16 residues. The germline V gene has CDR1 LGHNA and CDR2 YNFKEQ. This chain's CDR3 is CASSPTPAGSTDTQYF. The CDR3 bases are TGTGCCAGCAGCCCGACTCCAGCGGGGAGCACAGATACGCAGTATTTT.

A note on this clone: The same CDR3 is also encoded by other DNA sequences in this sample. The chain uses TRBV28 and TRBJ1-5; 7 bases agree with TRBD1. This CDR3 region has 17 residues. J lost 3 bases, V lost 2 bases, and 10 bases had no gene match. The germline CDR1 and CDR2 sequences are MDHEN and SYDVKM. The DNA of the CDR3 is TGTGCCAGCAGTTTAAAATCCTGGACAGGATCCAATCAGCCCCAGCATTTT. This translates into CASSLKSWTGSNQPQHF.

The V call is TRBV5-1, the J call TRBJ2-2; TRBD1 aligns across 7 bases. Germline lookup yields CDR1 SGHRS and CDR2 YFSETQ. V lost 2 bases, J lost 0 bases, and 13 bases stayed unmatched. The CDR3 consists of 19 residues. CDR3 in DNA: TGCGCCAGCAGCTTAACACGACAGGGACGAAAACCGAACACCGGGGAGCTGTTTTTT. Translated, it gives CASSLTRQGRKPNTGELFF.

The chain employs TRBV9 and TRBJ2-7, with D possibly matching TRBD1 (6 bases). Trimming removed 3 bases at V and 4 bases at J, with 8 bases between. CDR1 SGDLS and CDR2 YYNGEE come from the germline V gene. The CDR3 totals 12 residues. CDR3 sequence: CASSATGYEQYF. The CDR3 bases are TGTGCCAGCAGCGCTACAGGGTACGAGCAGTACTTC.

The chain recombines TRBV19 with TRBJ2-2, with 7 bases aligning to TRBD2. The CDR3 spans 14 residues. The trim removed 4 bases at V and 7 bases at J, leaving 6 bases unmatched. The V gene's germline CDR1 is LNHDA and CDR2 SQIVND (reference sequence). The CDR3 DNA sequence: TGTGCCAGTAGTACTCGGAGGGAGGGCGGGGAGCTGTTTTTT. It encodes CASSTRREGGELFF.

The CDR3 is CASRRSGTHYQQYF. In DNA, the CDR3 is TGTGCCAGCAGGAGATCCGGGACTCATTATCAGCAGTACTTC. The J gene is TRBJ2-7, the V gene TRBV14, with D possibly matching TRBD2 (6 bases). CDR3 length: 14 residues. Germline values: CDR1 SGHDN, CDR2 FVKESK. The germline V and J ends were trimmed by 6 bases and 8 bases, with 20 bases remaining between them.

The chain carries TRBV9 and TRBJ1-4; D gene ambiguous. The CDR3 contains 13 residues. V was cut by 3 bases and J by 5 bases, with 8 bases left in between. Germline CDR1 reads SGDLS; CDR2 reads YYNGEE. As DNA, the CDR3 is TGTGCCAGCAGCGGGACGGGAAATGAAAAACTGTTTTTT. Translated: CASSGTGNEKLFF.

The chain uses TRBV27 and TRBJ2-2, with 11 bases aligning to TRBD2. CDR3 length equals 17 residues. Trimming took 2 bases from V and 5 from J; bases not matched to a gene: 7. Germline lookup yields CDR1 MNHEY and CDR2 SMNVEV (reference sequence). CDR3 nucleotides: TGTGCCAGCAGTTTAGGCGTTACTAGCGGGAGAACCGGGGAGCTGTTTTTT. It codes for CASSLGVTSGRTGELFF.

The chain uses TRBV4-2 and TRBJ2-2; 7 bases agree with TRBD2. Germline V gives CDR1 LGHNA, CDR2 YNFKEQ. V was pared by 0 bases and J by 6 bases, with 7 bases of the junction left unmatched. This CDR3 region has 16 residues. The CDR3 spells CASSQDWTSWAGELFF. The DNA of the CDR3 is TGTGCCAGCAGCCAAGATTGGACTAGTTGGGCCGGGGAGCTGTTTTTT.

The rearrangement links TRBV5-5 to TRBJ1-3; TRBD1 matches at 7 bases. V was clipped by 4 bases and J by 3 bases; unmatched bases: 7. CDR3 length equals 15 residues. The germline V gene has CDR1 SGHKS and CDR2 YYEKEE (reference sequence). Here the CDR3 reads CASSASGTVGNTIYF. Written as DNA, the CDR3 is TGTGCCAGCAGCGCATCCGGGACAGTTGGAAACACCATATATTTT.

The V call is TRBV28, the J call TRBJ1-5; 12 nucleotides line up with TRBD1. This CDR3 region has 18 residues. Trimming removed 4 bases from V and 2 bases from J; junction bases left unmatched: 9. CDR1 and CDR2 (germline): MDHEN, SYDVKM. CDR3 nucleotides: TGTGCCAGCAGTTCCGGGACAGGGGGCCTTTTAGGCAATCAGCCCCAGCATTTT. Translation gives CASSSGTGGLLGNQPQHF. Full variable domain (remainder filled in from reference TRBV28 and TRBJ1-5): DVKVTQSSRYLVKRTGEKVFLECVQDMDHENMFWYRQDPGLGLRLIYFSYDVKMKEKGDIPEGYSVSREKKERFSLILESASTNQTSMYLCASSSGTGGLLGNQPQHFGDGTRLSIL.

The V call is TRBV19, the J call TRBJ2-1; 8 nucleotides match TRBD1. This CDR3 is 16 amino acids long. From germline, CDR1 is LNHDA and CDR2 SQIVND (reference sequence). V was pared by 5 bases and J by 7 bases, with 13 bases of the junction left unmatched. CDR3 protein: CASSAQGLTGVNEQFF. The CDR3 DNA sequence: TGTGCCAGTAGTGCACAAGGTCTGACAGGGGTGAATGAGCAGTTCTTC.

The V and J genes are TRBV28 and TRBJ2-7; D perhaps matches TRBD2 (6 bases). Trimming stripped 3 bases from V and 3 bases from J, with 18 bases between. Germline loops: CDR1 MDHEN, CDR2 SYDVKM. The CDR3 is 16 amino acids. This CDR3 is CASSFAGSVPRYEQYF. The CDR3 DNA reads TGTGCCAGCAGTTTTGCGGGGTCGGTACCTCGCTACGAGCAGTACTTC.

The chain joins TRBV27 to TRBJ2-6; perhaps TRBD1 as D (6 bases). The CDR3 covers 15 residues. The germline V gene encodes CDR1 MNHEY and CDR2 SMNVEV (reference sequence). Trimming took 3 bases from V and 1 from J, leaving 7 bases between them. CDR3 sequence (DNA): TGTGCCAGCAGTTTCGGACAGTCTGGGGCCAACGTCCTGACTTTC. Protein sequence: CASSFGQSGANVLTF.

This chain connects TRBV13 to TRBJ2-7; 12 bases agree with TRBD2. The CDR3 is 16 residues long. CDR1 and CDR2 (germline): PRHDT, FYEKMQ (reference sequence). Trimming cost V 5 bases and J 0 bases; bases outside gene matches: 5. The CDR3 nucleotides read TGTGCCAGCAGCCGGACTAGCGGGACCTACTCCTACGAGCAGTACTTC. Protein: CASSRTSGTYSYEQYF.

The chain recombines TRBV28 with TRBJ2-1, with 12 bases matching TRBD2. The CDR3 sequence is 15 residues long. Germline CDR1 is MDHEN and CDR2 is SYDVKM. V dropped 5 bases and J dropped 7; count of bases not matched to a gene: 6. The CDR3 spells CASSPRLAGVNEQFF. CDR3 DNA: TGTGCCAGCAGTCCGAGACTAGCGGGAGTTAATGAGCAGTTCTTC.

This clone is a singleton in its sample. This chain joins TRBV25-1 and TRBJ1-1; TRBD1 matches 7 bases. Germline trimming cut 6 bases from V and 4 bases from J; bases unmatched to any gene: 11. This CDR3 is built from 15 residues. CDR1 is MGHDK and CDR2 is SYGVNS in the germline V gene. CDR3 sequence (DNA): TGTGCCAGCAGGGAAGACAGGGCGTCGTTCACTGAAGCTTTCTTT. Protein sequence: CASREDRASFTEAFF.

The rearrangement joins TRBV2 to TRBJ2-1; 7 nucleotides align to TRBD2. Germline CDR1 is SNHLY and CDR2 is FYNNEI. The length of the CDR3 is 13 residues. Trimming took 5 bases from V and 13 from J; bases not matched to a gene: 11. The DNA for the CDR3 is TGTGCCAGCAGTCCACGACTAGCCCCAGTCCAGTTCTTC. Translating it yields CASSPRLAPVQFF.

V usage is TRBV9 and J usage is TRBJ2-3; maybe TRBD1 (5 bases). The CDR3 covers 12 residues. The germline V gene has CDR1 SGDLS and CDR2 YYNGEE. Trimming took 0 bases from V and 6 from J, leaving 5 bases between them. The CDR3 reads CASSVDRDTQYF. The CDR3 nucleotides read TGTGCCAGCAGCGTAGACAGGGATACGCAGTATTTT.

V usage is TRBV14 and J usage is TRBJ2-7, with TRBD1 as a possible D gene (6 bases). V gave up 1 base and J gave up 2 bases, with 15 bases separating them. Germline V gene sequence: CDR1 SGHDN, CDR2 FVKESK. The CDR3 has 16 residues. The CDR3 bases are TGTGCCAGCAGCCAAGTGTCGTCAGGGGTCGCCTACGAGCAGTACTTC. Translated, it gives CASSQVSSGVAYEQYF.

CDR3 in DNA: TGTGCCAGCAGTTTCGGGAACACCGGGGAGCTGTTTTTT. This encodes CASSFGNTGELFF. The V gene is TRBV25-1, the J gene TRBJ2-2; D uncertain. Germline V gene lookup returns CDR1 MGHDK and CDR2 SYGVNS. V gave up 5 bases and J gave up 1 base, with 5 bases separating them. CDR3 length: 13 amino acids.

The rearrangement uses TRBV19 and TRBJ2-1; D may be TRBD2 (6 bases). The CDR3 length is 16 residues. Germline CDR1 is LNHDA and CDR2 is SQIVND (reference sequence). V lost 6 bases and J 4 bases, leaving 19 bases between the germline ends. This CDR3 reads CASSPVAGQIYNEQFF. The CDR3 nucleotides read TGTGCCAGTAGCCCGGTGGCGGGGCAAATATACAATGAGCAGTTCTTC. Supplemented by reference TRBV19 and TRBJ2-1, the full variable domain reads DGGITQSPKYLFRKEGQNVTLSCEQNLNHDAMYWYRQDPGQGLRLIYYSQIVNDFQKGDIAEGYSVSREKKESFPLTVTSAQKNPTAFYLCASSPVAGQIYNEQFFGPGTRLTVL.

The CDR3 loop reads CASGRGEEELFF. Written as DNA, the CDR3 is TGTGCCAGCGGGCGAGGGGAGGAGGAGCTGTTTTTT. The chain is built from TRBV6-5 and TRBJ2-2, with TRBD2 as a possible D gene (6 bases). Looked up from germline, CDR1 is MNHEY and CDR2 is SVGAGI. The CDR3 runs to 12 residues. V lost 8 bases and J 10 bases, leaving 14 bases between the germline ends.